Below, one T cell receptor beta chain is given with its context. How the authors handled the data: Reference gene primer amplification gave nucleated cell count estimates. Here immunoSEQ multiplex PCR was the method, and the copy in TCRdb shows in-frame clones only, minus some. The D gene and trimming were derived from the DNA, and the V and J assignments and clone size from that table. Of about 250,000 clones listed, 80% to 85% are singletons. The data stem from a study of blood T cell repertoires in COVID-19. Study-level information: Samples taken during acute and convalescent COVID-19 were collected in the United States, Italy and Spain. Sample material is recorded as cDNA or gDNA derived from T cells, B-cell-depleted T cells, or PBMCs.

The V gene lost 5 bases and the J gene lost 7 bases, with 14 bases spanning the gap. Per the germline V gene, CDR1 is SEHNR and CDR2 is FQNEAQ (reference sequence). The CDR3 sequence is 13 residues long. This chain uses TRBV7-9 with TRBJ1-1; D is perhaps TRBD1 (5 bases). This receptor was identified in a man between 50 and 59 years old with active or convalescent COVID-19. The sample was peripheral blood. The CDR3 DNA reads as TGTGCCAGCAGCCCAATTGACAGAAGTGAAGCTTTCTTT. Protein sequence: CASSPIDRSEAFF.